This T cell receptor beta chain stems from a study of T cell responses to AZD1222 COVID-19 vaccine. As regards this clone: No antigen is known for it.

Sequencing was performed with immunoSEQ multiplex PCR; in TCRdb, only in-frame clones are kept and a portion is missing. The data contain about 110,000 clones, about nine tenths of them singletons. Points from the study as a whole: Two doses of AZD1222 preceded a rise in Spike-specific TCR breadth and depth.

Trimming removed 3 bases at V and 0 bases at J, with 6 bases between. CDR1 and CDR2 from the germline V gene are SGHAT and FQNNGV. The CDR3 spans 14 residues. The source material was peripheral blood, sampled 28 days after the second AZD1222 dose. The V and J genes are TRBV11-2 and TRBJ1-3; D not resolved. The receptor's source is an adult who received the AZD1222 COVID-19 vaccine. The CDR3 region is CASSFTPSGNTIYF. The CDR3, as DNA: TGTGCCAGCAGCTTCACTCCCTCTGGAAACACCATATATTTT.